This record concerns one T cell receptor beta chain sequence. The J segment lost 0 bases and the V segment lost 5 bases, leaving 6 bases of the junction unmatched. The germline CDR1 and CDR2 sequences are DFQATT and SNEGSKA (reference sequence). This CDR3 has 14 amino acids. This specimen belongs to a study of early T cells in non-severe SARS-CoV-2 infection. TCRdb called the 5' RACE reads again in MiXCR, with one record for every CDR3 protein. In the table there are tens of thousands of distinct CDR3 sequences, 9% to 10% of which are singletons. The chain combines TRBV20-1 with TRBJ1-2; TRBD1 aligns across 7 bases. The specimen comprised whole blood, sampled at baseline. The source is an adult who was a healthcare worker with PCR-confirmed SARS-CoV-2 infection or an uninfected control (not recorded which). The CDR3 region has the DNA TGCAGTGCTGGCCGGGGGACAGCTAACTATGGCTACACCTTC. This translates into CSAGRGTANYGYTF.